This T cell receptor (beta chain) was documented in a study of regulatory T cells in long-lasting Graves disease. Study observations and caveats: Persistent Graves' patients showed less TCR diversity than newly diagnosed patients showed. Preferential use of TRBV28, TRBJ1-2 and TRBJ2-5 was seen in persistent disease.

This clonotype was counted at least ten times. The antigen is unknown. Building the TCR beta libraries relied on iRepertoire HTBI primers, and CDR3 regions underwent Arm-PCR. TCRdb redid the calling of the multiplex PCR reads with MiXCR, one entry per CDR3 protein. The table shows 450,000 to 500,000 distinct CDR3 sequences, with roughly 16% occurring only once. Looked up from germline, CDR1 is SGHDT and CDR2 is YYEEEE. Deletions cut 2 bases from V and 0 bases from J, with 10 bases between. CDR3 length: 15 amino acids. Time point indicated: newly diagnosed GD, antithyroid drugs for less than 3 months. Preparation of the TCR library used RNA extracted from PBMCs. These data were also filed under a second study, of T cells in Graves' hyperthyroidism and ophthalmopathy. That paper notes: The HTBI primer set served for first-round RT-PCR of the TCR CDR3. In the analysis, a 13 V-J model separated ophthalmopathy from stable hyperthyroidism.

This chain connects TRBV5-6 to TRBJ2-3; the D gene is possibly TRBD2 (6 bases). Source: peripheral blood mononuclear cells (PBMCs), taken at new diagnosis, from a patient treated with antithyroid drugs. This TCR came from a man aged 40-50 years with Graves disease. CDR3 coding DNA: TGTGCCAGCAGCTTTCGCGGGGTCAGCACAGATACGCAGTATTTT. This gives the protein CASSFRGVSTDTQYF.